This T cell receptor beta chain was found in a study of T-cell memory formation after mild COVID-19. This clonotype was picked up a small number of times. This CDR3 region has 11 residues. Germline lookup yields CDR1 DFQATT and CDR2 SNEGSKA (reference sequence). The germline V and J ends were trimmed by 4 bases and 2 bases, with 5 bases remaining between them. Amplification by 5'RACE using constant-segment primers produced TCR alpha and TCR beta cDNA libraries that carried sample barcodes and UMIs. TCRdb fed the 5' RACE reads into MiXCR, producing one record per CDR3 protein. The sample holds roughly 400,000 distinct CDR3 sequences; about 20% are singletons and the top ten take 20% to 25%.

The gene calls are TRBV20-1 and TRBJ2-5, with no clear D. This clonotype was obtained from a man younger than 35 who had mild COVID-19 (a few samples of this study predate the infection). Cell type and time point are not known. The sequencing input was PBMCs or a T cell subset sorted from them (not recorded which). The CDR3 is CSANGQETQYF. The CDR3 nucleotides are TGCAGTGCTAATGGTCAAGAGACCCAGTACTTC.